The present TCR beta chain was sequenced within a study of blood T cell repertoires in COVID-19. On the study more broadly: The samples span acute and convalescent COVID-19 from the United States, Italy and Spain.

In the source study's methods: Quantification of nucleated cells was approximated via reference gene primer amplification. This table comes from immunoSEQ multiplex PCR, and its TCRdb copy is limited to in-frame clones, with some not included. V and J calls and clone size are copied from that table; D and trimming were computed from the DNA. Of 130,000 to 150,000 clones in the sample, around nine tenths are singletons; the top ten hold approximately 1.2%. This CDR3 has 14 residues. Germline assignment: CDR1 SGHRS and CDR2 YFSETQ. V gave up 6 bases and J gave up 4 bases, with 16 bases separating them.

The source material was PBMCs or T cells enriched from blood (not recorded which). This chain links TRBV5-1 with TRBJ1-2; tentative D call: TRBD1 (5 bases). This clonotype was sampled from a woman aged 25 to 45 with acute COVID-19. The CDR3 DNA sequence: TGCGCCAGCAACGATGGAGTAGGGGCCTATGGCTACACCTTC. Its protein is CASNDGVGAYGYTF.